The text below deals with one T cell receptor beta chain. Its specificity is unknown. This entry belongs to a study of circulating tumor DNA in untreated peripheral T-cell lymphoma. Notes on the study in general: Tumor-specific clonotypes: identified in 65% to 80% of patients, roughly 90% of baseline tissues.

Some clones are missing from TCRdb's copy, which holds only in-frame ones; the method was immunoSEQ multiplex PCR. The table has about 10,000 clones, roughly four fifths seen once. Tumor tissue was collected at baseline, before treatment began. Germline V gene lookup returns CDR1 LNHDA and CDR2 SQIVND (reference sequence). The CDR3 runs to 16 residues. Trimming at V came to 1 base and at J to 4 bases, leaving 7 bases not matched to a gene. This receptor was obtained from a human donor with peripheral T-cell lymphoma. The sample comprised tumor tissue. The chain couples TRBV19 to TRBJ2-5, with TRBD2 matching over 9 bases. The chain's CDR3 is CASSIGPAGGGETQYF. The DNA of the CDR3 is TGTGCCAGTAGTATAGGCCCAGCGGGGGGAGGAGAGACCCAGTACTTC.